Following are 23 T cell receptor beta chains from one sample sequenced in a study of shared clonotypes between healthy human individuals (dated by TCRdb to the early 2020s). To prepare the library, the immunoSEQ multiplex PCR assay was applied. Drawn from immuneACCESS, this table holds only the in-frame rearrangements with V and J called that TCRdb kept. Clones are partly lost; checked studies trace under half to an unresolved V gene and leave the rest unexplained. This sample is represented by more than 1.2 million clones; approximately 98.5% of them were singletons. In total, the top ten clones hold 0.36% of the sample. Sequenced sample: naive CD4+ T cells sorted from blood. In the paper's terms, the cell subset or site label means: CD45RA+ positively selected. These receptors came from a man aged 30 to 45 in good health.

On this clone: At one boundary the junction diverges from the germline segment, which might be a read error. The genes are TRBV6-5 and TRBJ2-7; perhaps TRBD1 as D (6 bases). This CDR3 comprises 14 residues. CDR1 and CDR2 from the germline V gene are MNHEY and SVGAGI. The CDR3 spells CASSQTTGSQGKDF. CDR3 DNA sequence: TGTGCCAGCAGTCAGACGACAGGATCCCAGGGGAAGGACTTC.

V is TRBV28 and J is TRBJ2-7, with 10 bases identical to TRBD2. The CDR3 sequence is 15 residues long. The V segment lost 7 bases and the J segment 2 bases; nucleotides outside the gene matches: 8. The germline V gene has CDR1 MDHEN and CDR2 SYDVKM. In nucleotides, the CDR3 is TGTGCCAGCACAGCCCCTAGCGGGGGCCCCTACGAGCAGTACTTC. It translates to CASTAPSGGPYEQYF.

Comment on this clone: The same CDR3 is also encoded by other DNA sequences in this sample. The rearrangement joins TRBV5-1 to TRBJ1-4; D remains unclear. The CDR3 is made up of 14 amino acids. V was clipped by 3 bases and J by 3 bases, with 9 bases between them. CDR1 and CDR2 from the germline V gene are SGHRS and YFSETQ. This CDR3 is CASSSTGSNEKLFF. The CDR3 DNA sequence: TGCGCCAGCAGCTCGACTGGCTCTAATGAAAAACTGTTTTTT.

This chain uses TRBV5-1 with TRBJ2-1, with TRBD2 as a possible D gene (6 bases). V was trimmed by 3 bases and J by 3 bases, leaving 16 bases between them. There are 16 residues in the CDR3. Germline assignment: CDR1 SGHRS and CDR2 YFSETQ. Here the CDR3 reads CASSWGLDAHYNEQFF. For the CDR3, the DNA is TGCGCCAGCAGCTGGGGACTGGACGCGCACTACAATGAGCAGTTCTTC.

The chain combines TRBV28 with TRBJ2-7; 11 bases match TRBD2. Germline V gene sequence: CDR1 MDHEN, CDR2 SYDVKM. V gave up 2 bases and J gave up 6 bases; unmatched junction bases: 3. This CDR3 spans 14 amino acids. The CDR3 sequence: CASSLVLAGGEQYF. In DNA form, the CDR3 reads TGTGCCAGCAGTTTAGTCCTAGCGGGAGGCGAGCAGTACTTC. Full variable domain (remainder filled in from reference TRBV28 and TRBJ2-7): DVKVTQSSRYLVKRTGEKVFLECVQDMDHENMFWYRQDPGLGLRLIYFSYDVKMKEKGDIPEGYSVSREKKERFSLILESASTNQTSMYLCASSLVLAGGEQYFGPGTRLTVT.

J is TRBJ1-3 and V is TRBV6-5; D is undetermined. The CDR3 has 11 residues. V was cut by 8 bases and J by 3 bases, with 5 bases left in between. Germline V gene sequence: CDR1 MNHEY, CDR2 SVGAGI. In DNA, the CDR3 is TGTGCCAGCCGCCTTGGAAACACCATATATTTT. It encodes CASRLGNTIYF.

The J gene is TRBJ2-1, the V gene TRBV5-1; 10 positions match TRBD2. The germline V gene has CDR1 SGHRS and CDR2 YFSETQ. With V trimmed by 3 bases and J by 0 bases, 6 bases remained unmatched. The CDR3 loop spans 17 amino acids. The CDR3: CASSSHPSGSSYNEQFF. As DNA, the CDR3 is TGCGCCAGCAGCTCCCATCCTAGCGGGAGCTCCTACAATGAGCAGTTCTTC.

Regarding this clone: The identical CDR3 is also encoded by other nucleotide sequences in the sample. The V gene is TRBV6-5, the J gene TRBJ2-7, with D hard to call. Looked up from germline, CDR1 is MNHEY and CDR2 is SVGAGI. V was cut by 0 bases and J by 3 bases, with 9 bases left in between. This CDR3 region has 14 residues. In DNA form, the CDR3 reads TGTGCCAGCAGTTACTCTCGGGTTGGCTACGAGCAGTACTTC. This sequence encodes CASSYSRVGYEQYF.

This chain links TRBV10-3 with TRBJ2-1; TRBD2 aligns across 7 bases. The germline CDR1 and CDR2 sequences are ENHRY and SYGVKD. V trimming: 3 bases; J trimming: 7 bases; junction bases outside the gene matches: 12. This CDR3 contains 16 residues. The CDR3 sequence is CAISDWGGPGRNEQFF. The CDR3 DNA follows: TGTGCCATCAGTGATTGGGGGGGACCGGGCCGGAATGAGCAGTTCTTC.

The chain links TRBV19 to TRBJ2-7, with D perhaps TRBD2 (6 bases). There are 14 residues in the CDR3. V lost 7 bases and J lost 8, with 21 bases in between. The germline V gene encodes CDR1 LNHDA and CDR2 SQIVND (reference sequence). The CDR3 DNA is TGTGCCAGTACCACCGGGTTCCAGGGAGGCAAGCAGTACTTC. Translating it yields CASTTGFQGGKQYF.

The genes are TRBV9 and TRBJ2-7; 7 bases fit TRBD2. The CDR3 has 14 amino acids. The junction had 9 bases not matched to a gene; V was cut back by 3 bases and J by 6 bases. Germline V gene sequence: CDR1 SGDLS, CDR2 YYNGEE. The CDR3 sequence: CASSATAGRAEQYF. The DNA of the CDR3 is TGTGCCAGCAGCGCGACAGCGGGAAGGGCCGAGCAGTACTTC.

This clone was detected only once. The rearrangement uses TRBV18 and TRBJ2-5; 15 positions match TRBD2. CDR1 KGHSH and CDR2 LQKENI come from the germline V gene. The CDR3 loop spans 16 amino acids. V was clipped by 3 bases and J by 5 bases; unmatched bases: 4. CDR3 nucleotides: TGTGCCAGCTCACCGGGACTAGCGGGAGGAGGGGAGACCCAGTACTTC. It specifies CASSPGLAGGGETQYF.

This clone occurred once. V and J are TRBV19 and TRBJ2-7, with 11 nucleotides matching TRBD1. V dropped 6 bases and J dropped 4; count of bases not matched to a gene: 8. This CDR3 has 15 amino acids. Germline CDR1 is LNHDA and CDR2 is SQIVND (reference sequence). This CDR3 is CASSSWTGGPYEQYF. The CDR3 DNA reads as TGTGCCAGTAGCTCCTGGACAGGGGGCCCGTACGAGCAGTACTTC.

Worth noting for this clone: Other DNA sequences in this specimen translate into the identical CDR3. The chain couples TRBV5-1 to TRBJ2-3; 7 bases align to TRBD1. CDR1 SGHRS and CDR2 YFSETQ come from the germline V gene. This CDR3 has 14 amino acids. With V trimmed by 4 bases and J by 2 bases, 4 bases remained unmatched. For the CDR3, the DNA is TGCGCCAGCAGCCCGGGACAGATCACAGATACGCAGTATTTT. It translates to CASSPGQITDTQYF.

CDR3 amino acids: CASSSTSGRALETQYF. CDR3 in DNA: TGTGCCAGCAGCTCAACTAGCGGGAGGGCCTTAGAGACCCAGTACTTC. The chain uses TRBV9 and TRBJ2-5, with 13 bases aligning to TRBD2. After removal of 4 bases from V and 4 bases from J, the junction contained 7 bases not matched to a gene. The CDR3 runs 16 residues. Germline V CDR1 and CDR2: SGDLS, YYNGEE.

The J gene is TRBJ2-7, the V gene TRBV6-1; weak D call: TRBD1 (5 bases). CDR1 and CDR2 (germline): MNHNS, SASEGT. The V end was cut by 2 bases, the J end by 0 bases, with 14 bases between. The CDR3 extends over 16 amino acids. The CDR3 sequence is CASSENPTGVSYEQYF. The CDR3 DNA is TGTGCCAGCAGTGAAAATCCCACAGGAGTCTCCTACGAGCAGTACTTC.

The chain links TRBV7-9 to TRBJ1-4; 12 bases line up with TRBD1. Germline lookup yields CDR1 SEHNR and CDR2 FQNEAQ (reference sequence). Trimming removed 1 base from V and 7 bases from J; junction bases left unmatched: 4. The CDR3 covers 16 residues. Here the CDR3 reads CASSLGDRGPSEKLFF. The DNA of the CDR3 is TGTGCCAGCAGCTTAGGGGACAGGGGGCCGAGTGAAAAACTGTTTTTT.

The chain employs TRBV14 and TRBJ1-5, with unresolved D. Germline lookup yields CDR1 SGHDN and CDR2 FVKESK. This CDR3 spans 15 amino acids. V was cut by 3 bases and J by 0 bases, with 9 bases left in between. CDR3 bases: TGTGCCAGCAGCCAGAAGCCGGATAGCAATCAGCCCCAGCATTTT. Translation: CASSQKPDSNQPQHF.

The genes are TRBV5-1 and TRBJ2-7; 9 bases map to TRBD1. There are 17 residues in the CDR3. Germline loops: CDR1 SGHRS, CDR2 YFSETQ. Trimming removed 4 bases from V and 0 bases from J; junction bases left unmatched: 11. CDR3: CASSVGTGIPNSYEQYF. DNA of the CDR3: TGCGCCAGCAGCGTCGGGACAGGGATCCCAAACTCCTACGAGCAGTACTTC.

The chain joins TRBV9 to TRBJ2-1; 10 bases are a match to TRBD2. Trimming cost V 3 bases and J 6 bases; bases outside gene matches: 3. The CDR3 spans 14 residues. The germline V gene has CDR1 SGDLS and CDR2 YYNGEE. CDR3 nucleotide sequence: TGTGCCAGCAGCGAAAGCGGGAGGGGCAATGAGCAGTTCTTC. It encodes CASSESGRGNEQFF.

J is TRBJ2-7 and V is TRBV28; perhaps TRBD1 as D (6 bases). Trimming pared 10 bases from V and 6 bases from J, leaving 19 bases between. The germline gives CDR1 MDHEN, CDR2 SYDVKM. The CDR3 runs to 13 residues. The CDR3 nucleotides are TGTGCCACCCGACCGACACAGGGTCCCGAGCAGTACTTC. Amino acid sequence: CATRPTQGPEQYF. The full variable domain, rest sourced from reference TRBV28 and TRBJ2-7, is DVKVTQSSRYLVKRTGEKVFLECVQDMDHENMFWYRQDPGLGLRLIYFSYDVKMKEKGDIPEGYSVSREKKERFSLILESASTNQTSMYLCATRPTQGPEQYFGPGTRLTVT.

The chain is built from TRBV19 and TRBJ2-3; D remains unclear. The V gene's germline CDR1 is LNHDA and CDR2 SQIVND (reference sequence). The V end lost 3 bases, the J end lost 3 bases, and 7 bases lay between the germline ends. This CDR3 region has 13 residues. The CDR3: CASSILRTDTQYF. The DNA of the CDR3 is TGTGCCAGTAGTATCTTAAGAACAGATACGCAGTATTTT.

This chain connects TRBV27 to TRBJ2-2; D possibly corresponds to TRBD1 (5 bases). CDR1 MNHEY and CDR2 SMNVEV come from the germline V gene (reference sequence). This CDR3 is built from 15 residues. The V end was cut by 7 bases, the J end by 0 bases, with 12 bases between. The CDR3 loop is CASNAQATNTGELFF. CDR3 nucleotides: TGTGCCAGCAATGCACAGGCGACGAACACCGGGGAGCTGTTTTTT.